A single sample is the source of the 27 T cell receptor beta chains below, sequenced in a study of T-cell reconstitution after alpha-beta-depleted transplantation in children. Unique molecular identifiers were used to barcode this TCRbeta library. TCRdb re-called the PCR reads through MiXCR, storing one row per CDR3 protein. The sample lists hundreds of thousands of distinct CDR3 sequences, about a sixth occurring once. Sequenced material: PBMCs from the stem cell graft donor, taken from the stem cell graft. All receptors derive from a human donor who donated a stem cell graft to a child with acute lymphoblastic leukemia.

Only a few counts were recorded for this clonotype. The chain employs TRBV4-1 and TRBJ2-7; 8 bases line up with TRBD2. This CDR3 is 16 amino acids long. Germline-derived CDR1 and CDR2 are MGHRA and YSYEKL. V lost 3 bases, J lost 0 bases, and 7 bases stayed unmatched. The CDR3 nucleotides read TGCGCCAGCAGCCACTTACTAGCGGACAGCTCCTACGAGCAGTACTTC. This translates into CASSHLLADSSYEQYF.

The chain joins TRBV13 to TRBJ2-7; tentative D call: TRBD1 (5 bases). CDR1 and CDR2 (germline): PRHDT, FYEKMQ (reference sequence). The CDR3 spans 21 residues. V was cut by 5 bases and J by 1 base, with 33 bases left in between. The CDR3 DNA reads TGTGCCAGCAGCGATTATGGCCTAAGCGATTATAGGGGTCGAAGATCCTACGAGCAGTACTTC. Encoded protein: CASSDYGLSDYRGRRSYEQYF.

The chain joins TRBV12-3 or TRBV12-4 to TRBJ1-4; D unresolved. The CDR3 sequence is 15 residues long. Trimming took off 4 bases at V and 4 bases at J, with 13 bases between the two ends. CDR3 DNA sequence: TGTGCCAGCAGTTCCCTCGAGGGAAATAATGAAAAACTGTTTTTT. Translation gives CASSSLEGNNEKLFF.

There are a few counts of this clonotype. This rearrangement joins TRBV10-3 to TRBJ2-5; no reliable D call. Trimming stripped 3 bases from V and 1 base from J, with 12 bases between. This CDR3 comprises 15 residues. Germline CDR1 is ENHRY and CDR2 is SYGVKD. The CDR3 DNA sequence: TGTGCCATCAGTGATTTCGGAGCCACCCAAGAGACCCAGTACTTC. It yields the protein CAISDFGATQETQYF.

The chain joins TRBV9 to TRBJ2-5; the D is unclear. Deletions cut 0 bases from V and 1 base from J, with 10 bases between. CDR1 is SGDLS, CDR2 YYNGEE, per germline. The CDR3 totals 15 residues. The DNA of the CDR3 is TGTGCCAGCAGCGTAGATCCGAGCCCCCAAGAGACCCAGTACTTC. Translating gives CASSVDPSPQETQYF. The full variable domain, with the rest looked up from reference TRBV9 and TRBJ2-5, is DSGVTQTPKHLITATGQRVTLRCSPRSGDLSVYWYQQSLDQGLQFLIQYYNGEERAKGNILERFSAQQFPDLHSELNLSSLELGDSALYFCASSVDPSPQETQYFGPGTRLLVL.

This clonotype came up a few times. V and J are TRBV10-3 and TRBJ2-1, with 9 bases lining up with TRBD2. This CDR3 comprises 14 residues. Trimming took 2 bases from V and 7 from J; bases not matched to a gene: 3. CDR1 ENHRY and CDR2 SYGVKD come from the germline V gene. For the CDR3, the DNA is TGTGCCATCAGTGAGGGGAGCGGGAGGAATGAGCAGTTCTTC. Protein sequence: CAISEGSGRNEQFF.

This sequence joins TRBV12-3 or TRBV12-4 and TRBJ2-1; no firm D call. This CDR3 is built from 11 residues. V was cut by 10 bases and J by 8 bases, with 12 bases left in between. The CDR3 sequence is CAILVRDEQFF. For the CDR3, the DNA is TGTGCCATCCTGGTCCGCGATGAGCAGTTCTTC.

The chain couples TRBV20-1 to TRBJ2-7; 7 bases line up with TRBD1. The length of the CDR3 is 13 residues. The V gene end was trimmed by 6 bases and the J gene end by 5 bases; junction bases not matched to a gene: 10. Germline-derived CDR1 and CDR2 are DFQATT and SNEGSKA (reference sequence). Here the CDR3 reads CSATRQGTHEQYF. As DNA, the CDR3 is TGCAGTGCGACCCGACAGGGCACCCACGAGCAGTACTTC.

The chain combines TRBV20-1 with TRBJ1-1, with unresolved D. Trimming took off 3 bases at V and 0 bases at J, with 17 bases between the two ends. The germline V gene encodes CDR1 DFQATT and CDR2 SNEGSKA (reference sequence). The CDR3 is made up of 16 amino acids. The CDR3 spells CSASMYGPWMNTEAFF. The CDR3 bases are TGCAGTGCTAGTATGTATGGGCCTTGGATGAACACTGAAGCTTTCTTT.

J is TRBJ2-1 and V is TRBV12-3 or TRBV12-4; unclear D gene. The CDR3 is made up of 12 amino acids. Trimming took 3 bases from V and 10 from J, leaving 10 bases between them. The CDR3 is CASSFGRVEQFF. As DNA, the CDR3 is TGTGCCAGCAGTTTCGGTCGGGTCGAGCAGTTCTTC.

This clonotype was found a few times. The V gene is TRBV5-1, the J gene TRBJ2-1, with a tentative D call TRBD2 (5 bases). Germline V gene lookup returns CDR1 SGHRS and CDR2 YFSETQ. The V end lost 0 bases, the J end lost 5 bases, and 12 bases lay between the germline ends. The CDR3 is 15 amino acids. CDR3 bases: TGCGCCAGCAGCTTGGCAACCGGGATCGACAATGAGCAGTTCTTC. The encoded protein is CASSLATGIDNEQFF.

The sample holds many counts of this clonotype. The V call is TRBV5-1, the J call TRBJ1-2, with 9 bases that match TRBD1. Germline CDR1 and CDR2: SGHRS and YFSETQ. The CDR3 runs 15 residues. Trimming cost V 4 bases and J 2 bases; bases outside gene matches: 6. CDR3 protein: CASSRTGTGNYGYTF. The CDR3 nucleotides read TGCGCCAGCAGCCGGACCGGGACAGGGAACTATGGCTACACCTTC.

This rearrangement joins TRBV5-1 to TRBJ2-7; 7 nucleotides align to TRBD1. The V gene's germline CDR1 is SGHRS and CDR2 YFSETQ. This CDR3 is built from 13 residues. V dropped 0 bases and J dropped 7; count of bases not matched to a gene: 4. CDR3 region: CASSLGRGMEQYF. The DNA of the CDR3 is TGCGCCAGCAGCTTGGGCAGGGGGATGGAGCAGTACTTC.

This chain connects TRBV7-6 to TRBJ2-7; D is unclear. CDR1 and CDR2 from the germline V gene are SGHVS and FNYEAQ. Trimming took off 5 bases at V and 5 bases at J, with 10 bases between the two ends. This CDR3 is 12 amino acids long. CDR3 DNA: TGTGCCAGCAGCCTGACTGGCCACGAGCAGTACTTC. It specifies CASSLTGHEQYF.

The chain joins TRBV5-1 to TRBJ2-7; D not certain. Germline CDR1 reads SGHRS; CDR2 reads YFSETQ. Trimming removed 6 bases from V and 1 base from J, with 14 bases in between. The CDR3 runs 14 residues. The CDR3 DNA is TGCGCCAGCACCTGGAAAACGGTTTCCTACGAGCAGTACTTC. Its translation: CASTWKTVSYEQYF.

This clonotype occurred once. V and J are TRBV18 and TRBJ1-2; weak D call: TRBD1 (6 bases). The length of the CDR3 is 14 residues. Germline CDR1 is KGHSH and CDR2 is LQKENI. V was shortened by 3 bases and J by 4 bases, with 12 bases between the two germline ends. CDR3 nucleotide sequence: TGTGCCAGCTCACCGGATGGACAGTCCTATGGCTACACCTTC. Translation gives CASSPDGQSYGYTF.

The CDR3 DNA sequence: TGTGCCAGCAGTTCGCCAGGCCACACTGAAGCTTTCTTT. Protein: CASSSPGHTEAFF. The chain uses TRBV27 and TRBJ1-1; D gene uncertain. Trimming shortened V by 4 bases and J by 3 bases, and 9 bases separated the two germline ends. The CDR3 loop spans 13 amino acids. Germline V CDR1 and CDR2: MNHEY, SMNVEV (reference sequence).

The chain links TRBV30 to TRBJ2-1, with 10 nucleotides matching TRBD2. Germline CDR1 and CDR2: GTSNPN and SVGIG (reference sequence). With V trimmed by 0 bases and J by 5 bases, 4 bases remained unmatched. The CDR3 spans 15 residues. CDR3 loop: CAWSVKLAGNNEQFF. In DNA form, the CDR3 reads TGTGCCTGGAGTGTTAAACTAGCGGGAAACAATGAGCAGTTCTTC.

V and J are TRBV2 and TRBJ2-3; D might be TRBD2 (6 bases). Trimming pared 2 bases from V and 2 bases from J, leaving 11 bases between. This CDR3 spans 15 amino acids. Germline V gene data show CDR1 as SNHLY and CDR2 as FYNNEI. CDR3 nucleotide sequence: TGTGCCAGCAGTGAACCTAGCGCTCCCACAGATACGCAGTATTTT. As protein: CASSEPSAPTDTQYF. Full variable domain (missing parts from reference TRBV2 and TRBJ2-3): EPEVTQTPSHQVTQMGQEVILRCVPISNHLYFYWYRQILGQKVEFLVSFYNNEISEKSEIFDDQFSVERPDGSNFTLKIRSTKLEDSAMYFCASSEPSAPTDTQYFGPGTRLTVL.

The chain has TRBV5-5 and TRBJ1-1, with 12 nucleotides matching TRBD1. V lost 1 base and J lost 10; bases outside the gene matches: 14. This CDR3 is 17 amino acids long. Per germline, CDR1 SGHKS and CDR2 YYEKEE (reference sequence). CDR3 protein: CASSLRPFGTGGLGAFF. In DNA, the CDR3 is TGTGCCAGCAGCTTGAGGCCCTTTGGGACAGGGGGCTTGGGAGCTTTCTTT.

This clonotype showed up just a few times. The V gene is TRBV7-9, the J gene TRBJ1-1, with D possibly TRBD1 on 6 matching bases. Trimming removed 6 bases at V and 5 bases at J, with 16 bases between. Looked up from germline, CDR1 is SEHNR and CDR2 is FQNEAQ (reference sequence). This CDR3 is built from 14 residues. The CDR3 nucleotides are TGTGCCAGCAGTCTAGACTTAGGGGGGACTGAAGCTTTCTTT. It encodes CASSLDLGGTEAFF. Full variable domain (missing parts from reference TRBV7-9 and TRBJ1-1): DTGVSQNPRHKITKRGQNVTFRCDPISEHNRLYWYRQTLGQGPEFLTYFQNEAQLEKSRLLSDRFSAERPKGSFSTLEIQRTEQGDSAMYLCASSLDLGGTEAFFGQGTRLTVV.

The count of this clonotype is one. V is TRBV5-1 and J is TRBJ2-3, with 13 bases aligning to TRBD2. Trimming cost V 3 bases and J 3 bases; bases outside gene matches: 10. The CDR3 is made up of 18 amino acids. CDR1 is SGHRS, CDR2 YFSETQ, per germline. In DNA form, the CDR3 reads TGCGCCAGCAGCTCTCCGGGACTAGCGGGATTCAGGACAGATACGCAGTATTTT. Its protein product is CASSSPGLAGFRTDTQYF.

This clonotype has only a few counts. The V gene is TRBV4-2, the J gene TRBJ2-7; TRBD2 is a possible D gene (6 bases). Germline CDR1 reads LGHNA; CDR2 reads YNFKEQ. The CDR3 is 16 amino acids. The V gene lost 0 bases and the J gene lost 1 base, with 13 bases spanning the gap. The DNA of the CDR3 is TGTGCCAGCAGCCAAGATGGGGGGATAGTATCCTACGAGCAGTACTTC. It specifies CASSQDGGIVSYEQYF.

V usage is TRBV20-1 and J usage is TRBJ2-7; 11 bases map to TRBD2. The ends lost 6 bases at V and 2 bases at J; junction bases unmatched: 6. Per germline, CDR1 DFQATT and CDR2 SNEGSKA (reference sequence). CDR3 size: 14 residues. The CDR3 region has the DNA TGCAGTGCCGATATAGCGGGAGGGCCCTACGAGCAGTACTTC. Its translation is CSADIAGGPYEQYF.

The chain carries TRBV7-9 and TRBJ2-1; no definite D call. The CDR3 is 14 residues long. The V gene's germline CDR1 is SEHNR and CDR2 FQNEAQ (reference sequence). The ends were cut back, 4 bases at V and 8 bases at J, with 15 bases in the middle. Written as DNA, the CDR3 is TGTGCCAGCAGCTCAACCGATAGCTTATATGAGCAGTTCTTC. Protein product: CASSSTDSLYEQFF.

The V call is TRBV7-3, the J call TRBJ2-5; the match to TRBD2 covers 8 bases. Germline values: CDR1 SGHTA, CDR2 FQGTGA. J gave up 5 bases and V 5 bases, and 10 bases lay outside the gene matches. The length of the CDR3 is 15 residues. This chain's CDR3 is CASSLGLAPRETQYF. CDR3 DNA sequence: TGTGCCAGCAGCCTAGGACTAGCCCCTCGGGAGACCCAGTACTTC.

The CDR3 loop is CASSSASWGQGADTQYF. In DNA, the CDR3 is TGTGCCAGCAGTTCCGCTTCTTGGGGACAGGGGGCTGATACGCAGTATTTT. This sequence joins TRBV12-3 or TRBV12-4 and TRBJ2-3; TRBD1 matches at 12 bases. Trimming took 4 bases from V and 6 from J; bases not matched to a gene: 11. This CDR3 has 17 residues.